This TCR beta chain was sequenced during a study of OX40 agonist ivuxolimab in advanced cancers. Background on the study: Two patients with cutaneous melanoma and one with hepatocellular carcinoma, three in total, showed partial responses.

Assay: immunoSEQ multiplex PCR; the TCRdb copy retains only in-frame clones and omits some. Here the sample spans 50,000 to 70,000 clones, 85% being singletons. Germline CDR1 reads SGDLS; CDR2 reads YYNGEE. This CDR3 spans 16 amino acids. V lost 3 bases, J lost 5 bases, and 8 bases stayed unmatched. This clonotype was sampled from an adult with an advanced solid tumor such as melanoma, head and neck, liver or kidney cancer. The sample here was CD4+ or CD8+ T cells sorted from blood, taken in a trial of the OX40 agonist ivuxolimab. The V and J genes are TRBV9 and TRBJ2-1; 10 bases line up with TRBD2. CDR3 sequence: CASSAAPSGGNNEQFF. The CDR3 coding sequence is TGTGCCAGCAGCGCCGCCCCTAGCGGGGGAAACAATGAGCAGTTCTTC.